These 8 T cell receptor beta chains came from one sample sequenced in a study of cytomegalovirus exposure and HLA in healthy donors. PCR employed 60 Vbeta and 13 Jbeta primers. TCRdb keeps only in-frame clones here, not all; method: immunoSEQ multiplex PCR. The table records around 160,000 clones, about 75% of them present only once. Sequenced sample: PBMCs. Every receptor here comes from a male donor in good health and CMV-seropositive.

The chain links TRBV6-5 to TRBJ2-5; 9 positions match TRBD1. V gave up 6 bases and J gave up 1 base; unmatched junction bases: 3. The germline gives CDR1 MNHEY, CDR2 SVGAGI. CDR3 length: 14 amino acids. The CDR3: CASSWTGVQETQYF. DNA of the CDR3: TGTGCCAGCAGCTGGACAGGGGTCCAAGAGACCCAGTACTTC.

This chain joins TRBV6-1 and TRBJ1-1, with 8 bases identical to TRBD1. The CDR3 has 16 residues. After removal of 3 bases from V and 2 bases from J, the junction contained 8 bases not matched to a gene. The V gene's germline CDR1 is MNHNS and CDR2 SASEGT. DNA for the CDR3: TGTGCCAGCAGTGACGGACAGGGTGCGATTAACACTGAAGCTTTCTTT. Protein: CASSDGQGAINTEAFF.

The chain is built from TRBV7-3 and TRBJ2-1; TRBD1 aligns across 9 bases. The V and J ends lost 5 bases and 5 bases, in that order; junction bases with no gene match: 10. CDR1 is SGHTA, CDR2 FQGTGA, per germline. The CDR3 has 16 amino acids. CDR3 sequence (DNA): TGTGCCAGCAGCATCACAGGGACAGGGTCGGACAATGAGCAGTTCTTC. Its protein is CASSITGTGSDNEQFF.

The CDR3 DNA is TGTGCCAGCAGCTCCCTGACCCGGGTCCGGAGCACAGATACGCAGTATTTT. Residues: CASSSLTRVRSTDTQYF. The rearrangement uses TRBV7-8 and TRBJ2-3; unclear D gene. Trimming took 4 bases from V and 0 from J, leaving 17 bases between them. Germline CDR1 is SGHVS and CDR2 is FQNEAQ. CDR3 length: 17 amino acids.

The chain couples TRBV9 to TRBJ1-1; D call uncertain. Germline CDR1 and CDR2: SGDLS and YYNGEE. CDR3 length: 13 residues. The V and J ends lost 3 bases and 8 bases respectively, with 14 bases between them. CDR3 in amino acids: CASSGRDLREAFF. CDR3 in DNA: TGTGCCAGCAGCGGGAGGGATCTCCGAGAAGCTTTCTTT.

V and J are TRBV9 and TRBJ2-3; D remains unclear. Germline lookup yields CDR1 SGDLS and CDR2 YYNGEE. CDR3 length equals 15 residues. With 4 bases removed from V and 5 bases from J, the gap between germline ends came to 17 bases. The CDR3 region has the DNA TGTGCCAGCAGCCTAAGCTATCTAGTCGAAGATACGCAGTATTTT. It yields the protein CASSLSYLVEDTQYF.

V is TRBV7-3 and J is TRBJ2-7; TRBD1 matches at 8 bases. Germline CDR1 is SGHTA and CDR2 is FQGTGA. The CDR3 totals 14 residues. Trimming at V came to 5 bases and at J to 2 bases, leaving 5 bases not matched to a gene. Written as DNA, the CDR3 is TGTGCCAGCAGCCCTGACAGGGGAGCCTACGAGCAGTACTTC. Protein sequence: CASSPDRGAYEQYF.

This sequence joins TRBV9 and TRBJ2-3; D is perhaps TRBD1 (5 bases). This CDR3 region has 17 residues. V lost 0 bases, J lost 3 bases, and 17 bases lay in between. CDR1 is SGDLS and CDR2 is YYNGEE in the germline V gene. This chain's CDR3 is CASSVGRQLDFTDTQYF. The CDR3 region has the DNA TGTGCCAGCAGCGTAGGTCGACAGTTAGATTTTACAGATACGCAGTATTTT.